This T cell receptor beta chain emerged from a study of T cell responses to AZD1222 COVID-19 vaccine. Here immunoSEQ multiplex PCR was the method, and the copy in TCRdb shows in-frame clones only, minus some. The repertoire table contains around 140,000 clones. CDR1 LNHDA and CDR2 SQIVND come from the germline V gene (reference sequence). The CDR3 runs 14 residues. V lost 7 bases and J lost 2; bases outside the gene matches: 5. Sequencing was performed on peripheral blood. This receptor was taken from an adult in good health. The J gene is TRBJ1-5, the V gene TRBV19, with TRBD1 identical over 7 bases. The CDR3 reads CASMGTARNQPQHF. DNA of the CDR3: TGTGCCAGTATGGGGACAGCCCGCAATCAGCCCCAGCATTTT. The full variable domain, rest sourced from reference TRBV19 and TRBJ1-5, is DGGITQSPKYLFRKEGQNVTLSCEQNLNHDAMYWYRQDPGQGLRLIYYSQIVNDFQKGDIAEGYSVSREKKESFPLTVTSAQKNPTAFYLCASMGTARNQPQHFGDGTRLSIL.